These 4 T cell receptor beta chains were all obtained from the same sample, sequenced in a study of T cells in Graves' hyperthyroidism and ophthalmopathy. RNA transcripts yielded amplified TCR beta CDR3 regions. The HTBI set primed first-round TCR CDR3 RT-PCR. One entry per CDR3 protein results from TCRdb running MiXCR on the multiplex PCR reads. This table has roughly 300,000 distinct CDR3 sequences, 21% appearing once. Sample: blood. The receptors were sampled from a woman aged 50 to 65 with Graves' hyperthyroidism.

This clonotype was seen many times. This sequence joins TRBV6-1 and TRBJ2-7, with TRBD1 as a possible D gene (6 bases). V was cut by 6 bases and J by 1 base, with 19 bases left in between. CDR1 and CDR2 from the germline V gene are MNHNS and SASEGT. The CDR3 is made up of 16 amino acids. The chain's CDR3 is CASSPAGDGSSYEQYF. CDR3 nucleotides: TGTGCCAGCAGCCCCGCAGGGGATGGTTCATCCTACGAGCAGTACTTC.

The chain recombines TRBV6-1 with TRBJ2-7, with TRBD2 identical over 7 bases. The germline CDR1 and CDR2 sequences are MNHNS and SASEGT. This CDR3 contains 13 residues. V was pared by 7 bases and J by 2 bases, with 5 bases of the junction left unmatched. CDR3 protein: CASTTGGTYEQYF. Written as DNA, the CDR3 is TGTGCCAGCACCACGGGGGGAACCTACGAGCAGTACTTC.

This clonotype has a handful of counts. The J gene is TRBJ2-3, the V gene TRBV3-1, with a weak D call TRBD1 (5 bases). V dropped 1 base and J dropped 7 bases, with 15 bases sitting between them. CDR3 length equals 15 residues. The germline V gene has CDR1 LGHDT and CDR2 YNNKEL (reference sequence). CDR3: CASSQAMGPIHTQYF. CDR3 nucleotide sequence: TGTGCCAGCAGCCAAGCGATGGGGCCGATCCATACGCAGTATTTT.

This clonotype showed up many times. This sequence joins TRBV12-3 or TRBV12-4 and TRBJ2-7; 9 bases are shared with TRBD1. The V gene end was trimmed by 5 bases and the J gene end by 3 bases; junction bases not matched to a gene: 5. CDR3 length: 14 residues. The CDR3 region is CASSPTGGFYEQYF. CDR3 coding DNA: TGTGCCAGCAGTCCGACAGGGGGATTCTACGAGCAGTACTTC.